This is a list of T cell receptor beta chains from one sample in a study of blood T cell repertoires in COVID-19. Sequenced by immunoSEQ multiplex PCR; TCRdb stores in-frame clones only, minus some. The sample contains around 180,000 clones, approximately 89% of which appear only once. Sequenced: PBMCs or T cells enriched from blood (not recorded which). All receptors come from a woman in her 40s with acute COVID-19. Each CDR3 is given with its conserved first and last residue. The D gene is left open where the match is weak. Clone size is given for some rows only: seen once, a few or many times, or a class if the clone is expanded.

size	V	D	J	CDR3	DNA
.	TRBV28	.	TRBJ1-6	CASSPLNSPLHF	TGTGCCAGCAGTCCTCTAAATTCACCCCTCCACTTT
.	TRBV20-1	.	TRBJ2-3	CSALGTDTQYF	TGCAGTGCTTTAGGCACAGATACGCAGTATTTT
.	TRBV7-2	.	TRBJ1-1	CASSPAGVYRNTEAFF	TGTGCCAGCAGCCCCGCGGGGGTATACCGGAACACTGAAGCTTTCTTT
.	TRBV21-1	.	TRBJ1-2	CASSQGRKGYTF	TGTGCCAGCAGCCAGGGGCGGAAGGGCTACACCTTC
.	TRBV7-9	.	TRBJ1-6	CASSLFGVGGLHF	TGTGCCAGCAGCTTATTCGGTGTAGGCGGCCTCCACTTT
.	TRBV6-5	.	TRBJ2-7	CASSYRADSSYEQYF	TGTGCCAGCAGTTACAGGGCCGACAGCTCCTACGAGCAGTACTTC
.	TRBV30	TRBD2	TRBJ2-2	CAGGASGGLGELFF	TGTGCCGGAGGGGCTAGCGGGGGACTCGGGGAGCTGTTTTTT
.	TRBV7-6	TRBD2	TRBJ2-1	CASSLGGLAGSDEQFF	TGTGCCAGCAGCTTAGGTGGCCTAGCGGGTTCCGATGAGCAGTTCTTC
.	TRBV21-1	.	TRBJ2-1	CASSKRVRYNEQFF	TGTGCCAGCAGCAAAAGAGTCCGATACAATGAGCAGTTCTTC
.	TRBV24-1	TRBD1	TRBJ1-2	CATSDFAQGEGYTF	TGTGCCACCAGTGATTTCGCACAGGGGGAAGGCTACACCTTC
.	TRBV4-1	TRBD1	TRBJ1-3	CASSRGLTGTGGLFSGNTIYF	TGCGCCAGCAGCCGAGGATTGACCGGGACAGGGGGACTTTTCTCTGGAAACACCATATATTTT
.	TRBV18	.	TRBJ2-1	CASSSTNYNEQFF	TGTGCCAGCTCCTCAACAAACTACAATGAGCAGTTCTTC
.	TRBV7-2	.	TRBJ2-1	CASSFILASYNEQFF	TGTGCCAGCAGCTTTATTCTAGCATCCTACAATGAGCAGTTCTTC
once	TRBV3-1/TRBV3-2	TRBD2	TRBJ2-1	CASSQERLAAYYNEQFF	TGTGCCAGCAGCCAAGAGAGACTAGCGGCTTACTACAATGAGCAGTTCTTC
.	TRBV7-6	TRBD1	TRBJ2-7	CASSLALGQVPYEQYF	TGTGCCAGCAGCTTGGCCCTTGGACAGGTCCCCTACGAGCAGTACTTC
.	TRBV12-5	.	TRBJ1-5	CASGQDRNQPQHF	TGTGCTAGTGGCCAGGACAGAAATCAGCCCCAGCATTTT
few	TRBV6-5	TRBD2	TRBJ2-1	CASSLTGTSIRNEQFF	TGTGCCAGCAGTTTAACCGGGACTAGCATTCGGAATGAGCAGTTCTTC
.	TRBV5-4	TRBD2	TRBJ2-7	CAFRRSGGAYEQYF	TGTGCCTTTCGGCGGAGCGGGGGGGCTTACGAGCAGTACTTC
.	TRBV12-3/TRBV12-4	.	TRBJ2-7	CASSFELPNPQYF	TGTGCCAGCAGTTTTGAACTGCCCAACCCGCAGTACTTC
once	TRBV5-5	.	TRBJ2-3	CASSLTLNPTDTQYF	TGTGCCAGCAGCTTGACTCTAAACCCCACAGATACGCAGTATTTT
.	TRBV29-1	TRBD2	TRBJ2-1	CSASTSAYNEQFF	TGCAGCGCCTCGACTAGCGCCTACAATGAGCAGTTCTTC
.	TRBV7-9	.	TRBJ2-6	CASSSPGQGSGANVLTF	TGTGCCAGCAGCTCCCCAGGGCAGGGCTCTGGGGCCAACGTCCTGACTTTC
.	TRBV2	TRBD1	TRBJ1-3	CASRTGSSGNTIYF	TGTGCCAGCAGGACAGGGAGCTCTGGAAACACCATATATTTT
.	TRBV3-1/TRBV3-2	TRBD2	TRBJ2-1	CASSPTGLAGRGFRGEQFF	TGTGCCAGCAGCCCGACGGGACTAGCGGGAAGGGGGTTTCGAGGGGAGCAGTTCTTC
.	TRBV11-2	.	TRBJ2-3	CASSLGTPSTDTQYF	TGTGCCAGCAGCCTCGGGACTCCTAGCACAGATACGCAGTATTTT
.	TRBV10-3	.	TRBJ2-7	CASATGPSYEQYF	TGTGCCAGCGCGACAGGACCGTCCTACGAGCAGTACTTC
.	TRBV19	.	TRBJ2-3	CASSIPGQSSTDTQYF	TGTGCCAGTAGTATACCTGGACAGTCAAGCACAGATACGCAGTATTTT
.	TRBV6-5	TRBD1	TRBJ2-7	CATRTGLYEQYF	TGTGCCACCCGGACAGGGTTATACGAGCAGTACTTC
.	TRBV20-1	.	TRBJ1-1	CSASKGGNTEAFF	TGCAGTGCTAGTAAGGGAGGAAACACTGAAGCTTTCTTT
.	TRBV7-7	TRBD2	TRBJ2-7	CASKVGLAVTYEQYF	TGTGCTAGCAAAGTCGGGCTAGCGGTTACCTACGAGCAGTACTTC
few	TRBV7-3	.	TRBJ2-3	CASSRPGYTQYF	TGTGCCAGCAGCCGGCCGGGATATACGCAGTATTTT
.	TRBV28	.	TRBJ2-3	CASSATGFSDTQYF	TGTGCCAGCAGTGCTACAGGGTTCTCAGATACGCAGTATTTT
.	TRBV9	.	TRBJ2-5	CASSVGAGEETQYF	TGTGCCAGCAGCGTAGGGGCAGGGGAGGAGACCCAGTACTTC
few	TRBV6-2/TRBV6-3	.	TRBJ2-7	CASSYLGVYEQYF	TGTGCCAGCAGTTACCTAGGAGTCTACGAGCAGTACTTC
.	TRBV4-1	TRBD1	TRBJ1-5	CASSQTTGGRNQPQHF	TGCGCCAGCAGCCAAACAACAGGGGGTCGGAATCAGCCCCAGCATTTT
.	TRBV15	TRBD1	TRBJ1-4	CATSREGTGKREKLFF	TGTGCCACCAGCAGAGAAGGGACAGGTAAAAGGGAAAAACTGTTTTTT